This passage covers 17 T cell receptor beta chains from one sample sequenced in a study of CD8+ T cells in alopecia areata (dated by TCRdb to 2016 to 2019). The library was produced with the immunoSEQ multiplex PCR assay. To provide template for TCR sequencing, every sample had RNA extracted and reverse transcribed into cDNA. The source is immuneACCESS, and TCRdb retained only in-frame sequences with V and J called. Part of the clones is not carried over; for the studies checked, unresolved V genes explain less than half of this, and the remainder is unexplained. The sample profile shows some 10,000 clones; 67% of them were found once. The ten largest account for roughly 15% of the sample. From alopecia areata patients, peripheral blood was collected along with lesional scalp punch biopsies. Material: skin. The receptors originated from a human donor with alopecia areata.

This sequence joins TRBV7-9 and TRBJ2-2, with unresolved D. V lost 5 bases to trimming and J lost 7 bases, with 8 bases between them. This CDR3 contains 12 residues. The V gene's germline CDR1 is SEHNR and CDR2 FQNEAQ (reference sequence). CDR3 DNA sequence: TGTGCCAGCAGCCCACGAGTCGGGGAGCTGTTTTTT. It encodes CASSPRVGELFF. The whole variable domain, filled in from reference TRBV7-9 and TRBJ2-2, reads DTGVSQNPRHKITKRGQNVTFRCDPISEHNRLYWYRQTLGQGPEFLTYFQNEAQLEKSRLLSDRFSAERPKGSFSTLEIQRTEQGDSAMYLCASSPRVGELFFGEGSRLTVL.

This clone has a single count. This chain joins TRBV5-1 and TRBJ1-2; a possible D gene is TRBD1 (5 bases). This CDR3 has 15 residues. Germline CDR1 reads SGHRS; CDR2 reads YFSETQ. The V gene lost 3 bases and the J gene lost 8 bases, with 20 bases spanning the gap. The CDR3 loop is CASSSDTGTPGGYTF. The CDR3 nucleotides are TGCGCCAGCAGCTCAGACACCGGGACCCCGGGGGGCTACACCTTC.

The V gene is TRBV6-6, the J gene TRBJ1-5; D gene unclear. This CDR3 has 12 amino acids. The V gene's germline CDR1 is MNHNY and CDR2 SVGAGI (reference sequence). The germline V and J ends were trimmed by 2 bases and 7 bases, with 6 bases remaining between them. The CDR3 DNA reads TGTGCCAGCAGTTACACGGGGCAGCCCCAGCATTTT. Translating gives CASSYTGQPQHF.

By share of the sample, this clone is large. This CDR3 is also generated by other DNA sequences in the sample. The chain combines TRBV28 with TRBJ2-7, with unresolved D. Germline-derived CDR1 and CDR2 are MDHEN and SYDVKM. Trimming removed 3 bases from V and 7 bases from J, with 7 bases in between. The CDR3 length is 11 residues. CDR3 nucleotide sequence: TGTGCCAGCAGTTTCCCCGGAGAGCAGTACTTC. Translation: CASSFPGEQYF.

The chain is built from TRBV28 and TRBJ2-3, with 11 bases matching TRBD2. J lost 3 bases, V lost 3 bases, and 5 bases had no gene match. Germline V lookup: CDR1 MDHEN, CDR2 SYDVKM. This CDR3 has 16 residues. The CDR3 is CASSFRTSGRTDTQYF. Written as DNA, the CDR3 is TGTGCCAGCAGTTTTAGGACTAGCGGGCGTACAGATACGCAGTATTTT.

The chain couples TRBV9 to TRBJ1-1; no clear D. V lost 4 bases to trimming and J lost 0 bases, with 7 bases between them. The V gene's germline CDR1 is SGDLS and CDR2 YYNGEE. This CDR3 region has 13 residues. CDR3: CASSRAMNTEAFF. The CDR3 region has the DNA TGTGCCAGCAGCAGGGCGATGAACACTGAAGCTTTCTTT.

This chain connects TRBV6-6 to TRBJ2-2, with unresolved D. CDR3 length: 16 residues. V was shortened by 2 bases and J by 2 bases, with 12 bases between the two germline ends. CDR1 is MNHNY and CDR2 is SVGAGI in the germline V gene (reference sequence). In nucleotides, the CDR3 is TGTGCCAGCAGTTACAAGCGCAGAACAAACACCGGGGAGCTGTTTTTT. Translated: CASSYKRRTNTGELFF.

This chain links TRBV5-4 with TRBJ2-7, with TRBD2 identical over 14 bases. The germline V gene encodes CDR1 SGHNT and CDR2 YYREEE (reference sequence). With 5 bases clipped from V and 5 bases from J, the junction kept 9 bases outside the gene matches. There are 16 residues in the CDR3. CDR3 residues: CASRLGLAGASDEQYF. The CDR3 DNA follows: TGTGCCAGCAGGCTGGGACTAGCGGGAGCTTCGGACGAGCAGTACTTC.

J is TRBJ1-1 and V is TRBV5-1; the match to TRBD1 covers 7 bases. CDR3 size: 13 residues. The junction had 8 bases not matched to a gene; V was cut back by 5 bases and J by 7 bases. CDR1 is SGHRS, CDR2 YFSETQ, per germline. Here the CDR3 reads CASRDPGQHEAFF. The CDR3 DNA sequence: TGCGCCAGCAGGGACCCGGGACAGCATGAAGCTTTCTTT.

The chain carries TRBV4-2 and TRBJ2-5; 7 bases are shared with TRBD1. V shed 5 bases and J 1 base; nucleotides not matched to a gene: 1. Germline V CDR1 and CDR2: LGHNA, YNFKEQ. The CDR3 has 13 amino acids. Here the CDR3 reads CASSGTAQETQYF. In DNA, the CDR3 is TGTGCCAGCAGCGGGACAGCCCAAGAGACCCAGTACTTC.

CDR3 sequence: CAWSVRVSAYSDTEAFF. In DNA, the CDR3 is TGTGCCTGGAGTGTTAGGGTGTCGGCTTATTCGGACACTGAAGCTTTCTTT. V usage is TRBV30 and J usage is TRBJ1-1; D is uncertain. Trimming took off 0 bases at V and 3 bases at J, with 20 bases between the two ends. Germline V gene sequence: CDR1 GTSNPN, CDR2 SVGIG (reference sequence). The CDR3 has 17 amino acids.

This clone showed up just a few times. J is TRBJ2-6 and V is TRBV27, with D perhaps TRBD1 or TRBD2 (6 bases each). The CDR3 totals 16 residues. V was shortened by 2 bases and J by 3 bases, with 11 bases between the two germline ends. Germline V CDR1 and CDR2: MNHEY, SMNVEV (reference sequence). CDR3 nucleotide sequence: TGTGCCAGCAGTTTAGAGGGGGGTTTTGGGGCCAACGTCCTGACTTTC. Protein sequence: CASSLEGGFGANVLTF.

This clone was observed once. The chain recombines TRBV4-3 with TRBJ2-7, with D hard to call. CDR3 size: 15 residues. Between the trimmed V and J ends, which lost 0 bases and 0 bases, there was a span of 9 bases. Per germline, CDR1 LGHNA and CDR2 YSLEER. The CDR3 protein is CASSQELPYSYEQYF. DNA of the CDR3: TGCGCCAGCAGCCAAGAGCTTCCCTACTCCTACGAGCAGTACTTC.

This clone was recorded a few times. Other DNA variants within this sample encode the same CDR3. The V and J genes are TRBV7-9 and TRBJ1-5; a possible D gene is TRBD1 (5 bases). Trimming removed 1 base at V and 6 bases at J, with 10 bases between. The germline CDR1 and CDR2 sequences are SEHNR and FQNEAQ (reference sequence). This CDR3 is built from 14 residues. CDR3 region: CASSLGQGGQPQHF. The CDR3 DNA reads TGTGCCAGCAGCTTAGGGCAGGGCGGTCAGCCCCAGCATTTT.

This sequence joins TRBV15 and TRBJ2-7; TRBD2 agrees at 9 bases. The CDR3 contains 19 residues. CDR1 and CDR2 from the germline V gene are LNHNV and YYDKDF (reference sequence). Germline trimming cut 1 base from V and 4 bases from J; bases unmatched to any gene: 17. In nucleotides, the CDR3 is TGTGCCACCAGCAGAGGTGCAGGGAGGAGCGGGAGGAAGGGGTACGAGCAGTACTTC. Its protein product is CATSRGAGRSGRKGYEQYF.

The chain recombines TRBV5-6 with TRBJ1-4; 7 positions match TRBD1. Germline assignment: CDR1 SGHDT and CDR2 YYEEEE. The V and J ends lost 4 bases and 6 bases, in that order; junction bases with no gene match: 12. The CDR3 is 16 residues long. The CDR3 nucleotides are TGTGCCAGCAGCCCAGGGGGAATGAGTGGGCATGAAAAACTGTTTTTT. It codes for CASSPGGMSGHEKLFF.

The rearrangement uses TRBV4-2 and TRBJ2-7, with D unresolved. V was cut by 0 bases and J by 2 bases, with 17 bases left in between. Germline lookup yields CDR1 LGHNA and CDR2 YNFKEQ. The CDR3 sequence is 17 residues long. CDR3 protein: CASSQDRFNGLPYEQYF. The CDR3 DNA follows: TGTGCCAGCAGCCAAGATCGCTTTAATGGGCTCCCCTACGAGCAGTACTTC.